This T cell receptor beta chain is from a study of shared clonotypes between healthy human individuals. Study details: Per donor, CD8 memory used one plate, CD8 naive used two, CD4 memory used three and CD4 naive used three. Whole-study results and caveats: Rarefaction showed that sequencing of sorted subsets was incomplete (despite large depth).

Each cell subset's genomic DNA was divided evenly among several immunoSEQ plates. The assay was immunoSEQ multiplex PCR, and TCRdb's table has in-frame clones only and misses some. The sample carries about 730,000 clones, 72% recorded once. On this clone: The antigen is undetermined.

Germline CDR1 is WNHNN and CDR2 is SYGVQD (reference sequence). Trimming took off 8 bases at V and 7 bases at J, with 15 bases between the two ends. The CDR3 runs 12 residues. The receptor was isolated from a young woman in good health. Input material: memory CD4+ T cells sorted from blood. The subset was: CD45RA-negative fraction. V gene TRBV10-1 combines with J gene TRBJ2-7, with D maybe TRBD2 (6 bases). The CDR3 nucleotides read TGCGCCAGCGGCCCGGGGGTGGGGGAGCAGTACTTC. It codes for CASGPGVGEQYF.